A single sample gave rise to the 14 T cell receptor beta chains below, sequenced in a study of blood T cell repertoires in COVID-19. Sequenced by immunoSEQ multiplex PCR; TCRdb stores in-frame clones only, minus some. The sample records 30,000 to 35,000 clones, less than 95% being singletons. Source material: peripheral blood. The source of these receptors is an elderly man with acute or convalescent COVID-19.

This clone was recorded once. This chain links TRBV10-2 with TRBJ2-7; D perhaps matches TRBD2 (6 bases). With 10 bases removed from V and 0 bases from J, the gap between germline ends came to 13 bases. This CDR3 is 13 amino acids long. Germline loops: CDR1 WSHSY, CDR2 SAAADI. The CDR3 nucleotides are TGCGCCACACGGGCGGGGAGCTCCTACGAGCAGTACTTC. Protein product: CATRAGSSYEQYF.

V usage is TRBV15 and J usage is TRBJ2-2; D unclear. This CDR3 region has 13 residues. The germline V gene encodes CDR1 LNHNV and CDR2 YYDKDF (reference sequence). V lost 0 bases and J lost 6, with 5 bases in between. DNA for the CDR3: TGTGCCACCAGCAGAGATCGGGCCGGGGAGCTGTTTTTT. As protein: CATSRDRAGELFF.

The count of this clone is one. The genes are TRBV3-1 (or the pseudogene TRBV3-2) and TRBJ1-6; maybe TRBD1 (6 bases). The CDR3 is made up of 15 amino acids. Trimming shortened V by 0 bases and J by 10 bases, and 13 bases separated the two germline ends. Germline V gene lookup returns CDR1 LGHDT and CDR2 YNNKEL (reference sequence). CDR3 sequence: CASSQERQGLSPLHF. DNA for the CDR3: TGTGCCAGCAGCCAAGAACGGCAGGGGCTATCACCCCTCCACTTT.

V and J are TRBV5-1 and TRBJ2-1; 10 nucleotides agree with TRBD1. Germline V gene lookup returns CDR1 SGHRS and CDR2 YFSETQ. V lost 4 bases and J lost 9; bases outside the gene matches: 13. The CDR3 covers 16 residues. The CDR3 DNA sequence: TGCGCCAGCAGCCCCACGCTGCCGGGACAGGGGAGTGAGCAGTTCTTC. Its protein is CASSPTLPGQGSEQFF.

The rearrangement links TRBV11-3 to TRBJ2-2; TRBD2 might be the D (6 bases). Trimming took off 3 bases at V and 7 bases at J, with 6 bases between the two ends. CDR3 length: 12 residues. The germline V gene has CDR1 SGHNT and CDR2 YENEEA. CDR3 bases: TGTGCCAGCAGCTTGCGGGACGGGGAGCTGTTTTTT. This codes for CASSLRDGELFF.

The CDR3 here is CASSPPPGRNQPQHF. The DNA for the CDR3 is TGTGCCAGCAGTCCCCCCCCAGGGCGTAATCAGCCCCAGCATTTT. The genes are TRBV5-8 and TRBJ1-5; D perhaps matches TRBD1 (5 bases). The CDR3 consists of 15 residues. V was shortened by 5 bases and J by 4 bases, with 16 bases between the two germline ends. CDR1 and CDR2 from the germline V gene are SGHTS and YDEGEE.

Notes on this clone: This CDR3 is also generated by other DNA sequences in the sample. The genes are TRBV2 and TRBJ1-1; D might be TRBD1 (5 bases). CDR1 and CDR2 (germline): SNHLY, FYNNEI. This CDR3 is 14 amino acids long. Trimming took off 5 bases at V and 1 base at J, with 11 bases between the two ends. CDR3 coding DNA: TGTGCCAGCAGTCCGGGACTTTCGAACACTGAAGCTTTCTTT. Its protein product is CASSPGLSNTEAFF.

J is TRBJ1-2 and V is TRBV7-9; possibly TRBD1 for D (5 bases). V was trimmed by 7 bases and J by 4 bases, leaving 13 bases between them. CDR3 length equals 13 residues. Germline V gives CDR1 SEHNR, CDR2 FQNEAQ (reference sequence). The CDR3 region is CASIPREGYGYTF. The CDR3 bases are TGTGCCAGCATCCCCAGGGAGGGCTATGGCTACACCTTC.

The V and J genes are TRBV7-2 and TRBJ2-3, with 8 bases identical to TRBD1. The V segment lost 6 bases and the J segment 4 bases; nucleotides outside the gene matches: 6. The CDR3 has 14 amino acids. Germline loops: CDR1 SGHTA, CDR2 FQGNSA. The CDR3 region is CASRQTGAADTQYF. The DNA of the CDR3 is TGTGCCAGCAGACAGACAGGGGCCGCAGATACGCAGTATTTT.

CDR3 sequence: CASSRVSGTEAFF. CDR3 nucleotide sequence: TGTGCCAGCAGCAGGGTTAGTGGCACTGAAGCTTTCTTT. The J gene is TRBJ1-1, the V gene TRBV6-5; possible D gene TRBD1, 5 bases. Germline CDR1 MNHEY, CDR2 SVGAGI. The CDR3 is made up of 13 amino acids. V was cut by 6 bases and J by 4 bases, with 12 bases left in between.

The gene calls are TRBV19 and TRBJ1-5; possibly TRBD1 for D (6 bases). The CDR3 contains 13 residues. The V end lost 9 bases, the J end lost 4 bases, and 13 bases lay between the germline ends. Germline lookup yields CDR1 LNHDA and CDR2 SQIVND (reference sequence). CDR3 nucleotide sequence: TGTGCCAGCTCCTTTGGACAGAATCAGCCCCAGCATTTT. Its protein is CASSFGQNQPQHF.

This chain connects TRBV18 to TRBJ2-5; possibly TRBD1 for D (6 bases). The CDR3 contains 13 residues. V lost 4 bases, J lost 3 bases, and 9 bases lay in between. Germline values: CDR1 KGHSH, CDR2 LQKENI. The CDR3 nucleotides are TGTGCCAGCTCACGCGGACAGAAAGAGACCCAGTACTTC. It translates to CASSRGQKETQYF.

The chain is built from TRBV29-1 and TRBJ2-1; D is possibly TRBD1 (5 bases). Germline values: CDR1 SQVTM, CDR2 ANQGSEA. The CDR3 contains 12 residues. The V and J ends lost 2 bases and 11 bases respectively, with 13 bases between them. CDR3 DNA sequence: TGCAGCGTTGAAATGGACATCATAAAGCAGTTCTTC. This gives the protein CSVEMDIIKQFF.

This chain uses TRBV15 with TRBJ2-7, with TRBD1 matching 10 bases. V gave up 8 bases and J gave up 3 bases; unmatched junction bases: 7. From germline, CDR1 is LNHNV and CDR2 YYDKDF (reference sequence). The CDR3 consists of 14 residues. CDR3 sequence reads: CATGPGQGHYEQYF. DNA for the CDR3: TGTGCCACCGGGCCGGGACAGGGGCACTACGAGCAGTACTTC.